This is a list of T cell receptor beta chains from one sample in a study of cytomegalovirus exposure and HLA in healthy donors. Data came from immunoSEQ multiplex PCR; TCRdb stores just in-frame clones and leaves some out. The profile covers about 84,000 clones, with just over 90% appearing a single time and 2.1% taken by the ten largest. Sequencing input: PBMCs. These receptors all stem from a man younger than 45 in good health and CMV-seronegative. The CDR3 runs from the conserved cysteine through the conserved F or W. A D gene is named only where the DNA matches it firmly. Some rows mark clone size as missing; the rest say once, few, many or name a class of expanded clone.

>TRBJ2-7|TRBV9|NA|NA
TGTGCCAGCAGCCCGTCGACAGGAGGCTACGAGCAGTACTTC
CASSPSTGGYEQYF
>TRBJ2-3|TRBV27|NA|NA
TGTGCCAGCAGTTTTTCCGGGGGGCTAGGGAATACGCAGTATTTT
CASSFSGGLGNTQYF
>TRBJ2-5|TRBV5-4|NA|TRBD2
TGTGCCAGCAGCTTACCTAGCGGGGGCCACCAAGAGACCCAGTACTTC
CASSLPSGGHQETQYF
>TRBJ2-3|TRBV18|NA|NA
TGTGCCAGCTCACTAAACAGGGGGGGAGCGAGCACAGATACGCAGTATTTT
CASSLNRGGASTDTQYF
>TRBJ2-7|TRBV7-2|once|NA
TGTGCCAGCAGCTTATACCAAGGACAGTCCTACGAGCAGTACTTC
CASSLYQGQSYEQYF
>TRBJ1-2|TRBV6-5|NA|NA
TGTGCCAGCAGTTACGTCAGGAACTATGGCTACACCTTC
CASSYVRNYGYTF
>TRBJ2-7|TRBV10-2|NA|NA
TGCGCCAGCAGAGACACCGTTTTAAAGTGGGAGCAGTACTTC
CASRDTVLKWEQYF
>TRBJ1-2|TRBV9|NA|NA
TGTGCCAGCAGCGTACAGGGGCGGAATGGCTACACCTTC
CASSVQGRNGYTF
>TRBJ2-1|TRBV5-6|NA|NA
TGTGCCAGCAGCCAACTGACAGGGCCGGGGGATGAGCAGTTCTTC
CASSQLTGPGDEQFF
>TRBJ2-1|TRBV25-1|NA|NA
TGTGCCAGCGGGGGGTTAGAGGGTCGAGAGCAGTTCTTC
CASGGLEGREQFF
>TRBJ2-5|TRBV5-6|NA|TRBD1
TGTGCCAGCAGCATGGGGACAGGGGCGTTGGTGACCCAGTACTTC
CASSMGTGALVTQYF
>TRBJ1-6|TRBV28|NA|NA
TGTGCCAGCAGTTTTGCCGAACCGGGACTACAAAGGTATTCACCCCTCCACTTT
CASSFAEPGLQRYSPLHF
>TRBJ2-7|TRBV28|NA|TRBD1
TGTGCCAGCAGAGGGGGACAGGGGGCCGGCGAGCAGTACTTC
CASRGGQGAGEQYF
>TRBJ2-1|TRBV6-4|NA|TRBD2
TGTGCCAGCAGTGACTCGAAGTCTCCGGGGGGGAACAATGAGCAGTTCTTC
CASSDSKSPGGNNEQFF
>TRBJ2-7|TRBV29-1|NA|NA
TGCAGCGTTGAAAAAGGGAGAGGCTACGAGCAGTACTTC
CSVEKGRGYEQYF
>TRBJ2-1|TRBV9|NA|NA
TGTGCCAGCAGCGTAGGGGGCAGGGCTCCCAATGAGCAGTTCTTC
CASSVGGRAPNEQFF
>TRBJ1-4|TRBV30|NA|NA
TGTGCCTGGAGTACCGAGTGGACAGAATTAACTAATGAAAAACTGTTTTTT
CAWSTEWTELTNEKLFF